A single sample is the source of the 2 T cell receptor beta chains below, sequenced in a study of T cells in Graves' hyperthyroidism and ophthalmopathy. RNA transcripts provided the source from which TCR beta CDR3 regions were amplified. A first-round RT-PCR of the TCR CDR3 used the HTBI primer set. TCRdb independently ran MiXCR on the multiplex PCR reads; one entry per CDR3 protein. The table has approximately 380,000 distinct CDR3 sequences, approximately 19% seen once. Sequencing was done on a sample of blood. These receptors all come from a woman aged 18 to 35 with Graves' hyperthyroidism.

This clonotype was detected many times. V gene TRBV12-3 or TRBV12-4 combines with J gene TRBJ1-1, with D possibly TRBD1 on 5 matching bases. Trimming took 3 bases from V and 10 from J, leaving 18 bases between them. This CDR3 has 14 amino acids. The CDR3 DNA reads as TGTGCCAGCAGTTTGGAACACCGGGGACTTTTAGCTTTCTTT. Translated, it gives CASSLEHRGLLAFF.

This clonotype was seen more than once but under ten times. This may stem from a read error, because a much larger clone lies one nucleotide away. CDR3 nucleotide sequence: TGTGCCTGCAGTGCGACAGGGGCCCCTGGAAACACCATATATTTT. It yields the protein CACSATGAPGNTIYF. The genes are TRBV12-3 or TRBV12-4 and TRBJ1-3, with 8 bases matching TRBD1. The CDR3 runs to 15 residues.